The source of this T cell receptor beta chain is a study of cytomegalovirus exposure and HLA in healthy donors. The study, taken as a whole, reports: Previous analysis showed most TCR beta V segments were productive about 87% or about 30% of the time.

PCR involved 60 Vbeta and 13 Jbeta primers. Libraries were prepared by immunoSEQ multiplex PCR; TCRdb keeps only in-frame clonotypes and omits some of them. Of fewer than 250,000 clones listed, over 60% are singletons. Note on this clone: Its antigen is as yet unknown.

Sequences were obtained from PBMCs. The TCR originated in a man aged 25 to 40 in good health and CMV-seropositive.

The CDR3 sequence is CASSQDVSGELFF. The CDR3 coding sequence is TGCGCCAGCAGCCAAGATGTCTCCGGGGAGCTGTTTTTT. The rearrangement links TRBV4-3 to TRBJ2-2; D is ambiguous. Germline-derived CDR1 and CDR2 are LGHNA and YSLEER. The CDR3 spans 13 residues. The V gene lost 0 bases and the J gene lost 6 bases, with 5 bases spanning the gap.